This TCR beta chain was profiled in a study of cytomegalovirus exposure and HLA in healthy donors. PCR involved 60 Vbeta and 13 Jbeta primers. Clones were sequenced by immunoSEQ multiplex PCR, and TCRdb holds only the in-frame ones, with some missing. The sample lists 92,000 or so clones; roughly 60% were seen once. Findings of the study overall: Per a prior analysis, the majority of TCR beta V segments were productive roughly 87% or roughly 30% of the time. Reports indicate that TCR beta sequences accurately predicted the HLA-A and HLA-B alleles of most subjects. The number of N-insertions in an Asian-associated ancestry cluster was reportedly below the 666-donor mean in a later analysis.

In regard to this clone: Antigen: not known.

Sequencing was carried out using PBMCs. The receptor's source is a woman between 45 and 65 years old in good health and CMV-seropositive.

The CDR3 DNA reads as TGTGCCAGCAGGCCGGGGACAGGGGGCAATCAGCCCCAGCATTTT. Translation: CASRPGTGGNQPQHF. The chain recombines TRBV6-1 with TRBJ1-5, with 10 bases aligning to TRBD1. The germline CDR1 and CDR2 sequences are MNHNS and SASEGT. J was trimmed by 2 bases and V by 6 bases; bases with no gene match: 4. The CDR3 is made up of 15 amino acids.